Shown below are 21 T cell receptor beta chains from a single sample sequenced in a study of cytomegalovirus exposure and HLA in healthy donors. Sequencing was performed with immunoSEQ multiplex PCR; in TCRdb, only in-frame clones are kept and a portion is missing. The sample yields under 100,000 clones, about 96% seen once. The material sequenced was PBMCs. These receptor sequences come from a woman between 18 and 29 years old in good health and CMV-seronegative.

The chain is built from TRBV6-1 and TRBJ1-6; D is uncertain. Germline loops: CDR1 MNHNS, CDR2 SASEGT. Trimming pared 4 bases from V and 7 bases from J, leaving 5 bases between. The CDR3 has 12 residues. CDR3 sequence reads: CASSGANSPLHF. The CDR3 DNA is TGTGCCAGCAGTGGGGCCAATTCACCCCTCCACTTT.

The gene calls are TRBV6-1 and TRBJ1-1; tentative D call: TRBD1 (5 bases). V lost 2 bases, J lost 2 bases, and 9 bases lay in between. This CDR3 contains 14 residues. Germline CDR1 reads MNHNS; CDR2 reads SASEGT. CDR3 sequence: CASSEPRANTEAFF. The CDR3 bases are TGTGCCAGCAGTGAACCCAGGGCAAACACTGAAGCTTTCTTT.

The rearrangement joins TRBV18 to TRBJ2-1; 7 bases are a match to TRBD1. Germline values: CDR1 KGHSH, CDR2 LQKENI. With 6 bases clipped from V and 6 bases from J, the junction kept 14 bases outside the gene matches. The CDR3 is 16 residues long. The CDR3 DNA is TGTGCCAGCTCCCCCAATTGGGGACAGACACTCAATGAGCAGTTCTTC. Translation gives CASSPNWGQTLNEQFF.

This chain connects TRBV10-3 to TRBJ1-4; D is possibly TRBD1 (5 bases). Deletions cut 3 bases from V and 3 bases from J, with 11 bases between. The CDR3 has 15 amino acids. The germline CDR1 and CDR2 sequences are ENHRY and SYGVKD. In DNA form, the CDR3 reads TGTGCCATCAGTGAAAGGGGAGGGGCTAATGAAAAACTGTTTTTT. This encodes CAISERGGANEKLFF.

CDR3 region: CATRGGEGLFEQYF. The CDR3 coding sequence is TGTGCCACCCGAGGGGGGGAGGGCCTCTTCGAGCAGTACTTC. This chain joins TRBV27 and TRBJ2-7; possible D gene TRBD2, 7 bases. The CDR3 sequence is 14 residues long. V dropped 10 bases and J dropped 6 bases, with 22 bases sitting between them. CDR1 and CDR2 (germline): MNHEY, SMNVEV (reference sequence).

This sequence joins TRBV27 and TRBJ1-5; D gene unclear. Germline lookup yields CDR1 MNHEY and CDR2 SMNVEV (reference sequence). Trimming took 4 bases from V and 2 from J, leaving 9 bases between them. The CDR3 has 14 residues. In DNA, the CDR3 is TGTGCCAGCAGTTCTATTTTGGGCAATCAGCCCCAGCATTTT. Its translation is CASSSILGNQPQHF.

The chain has TRBV6-5 and TRBJ1-2; D uncertain. The germline V gene has CDR1 MNHEY and CDR2 SVGAGI. The ends were cut back, 6 bases at V and 8 bases at J, with 10 bases in the middle. The CDR3 covers 11 residues. The CDR3 is CASSSNRGYTF. DNA for the CDR3: TGTGCCAGCAGCTCCAATCGGGGCTACACCTTC.

The chain is built from TRBV19 and TRBJ1-5, with 7 bases lining up with TRBD1. CDR1 is LNHDA and CDR2 is SQIVND in the germline V gene (reference sequence). Losses at the gene ends were 5 bases for V and 0 bases for J; bases not matched to a gene: 7. This CDR3 comprises 16 residues. CDR3: CASSGMGTVSNQPQHF. CDR3 nucleotides: TGTGCCAGTAGTGGAATGGGGACAGTTAGCAATCAGCCCCAGCATTTT.

This clone was counted once. V and J are TRBV5-1 and TRBJ2-5; no definite D call. Per the germline V gene, CDR1 is SGHRS and CDR2 is YFSETQ. The V end was cut by 3 bases, the J end by 1 base, with 10 bases between. This CDR3 spans 14 amino acids. The chain's CDR3 is CASSSPHPQETQYF. In nucleotides, the CDR3 is TGCGCCAGCAGCTCGCCACATCCCCAAGAGACCCAGTACTTC.

The chain couples TRBV7-9 to TRBJ2-3, with TRBD1 matching 7 bases. This CDR3 comprises 16 residues. Germline assignment: CDR1 SEHNR and CDR2 FQNEAQ (reference sequence). Trimming took 6 bases from V and 0 from J; bases not matched to a gene: 9. This CDR3 is CASRQLTGASTDTQYF. CDR3 DNA sequence: TGTGCCAGCAGGCAACTCACAGGGGCTAGCACAGATACGCAGTATTTT.

This chain links TRBV18 with TRBJ2-5; 12 bases match TRBD2. The CDR3 is 17 amino acids. After removal of 3 bases from V and 5 bases from J, the junction contained 10 bases not matched to a gene. Per the germline V gene, CDR1 is KGHSH and CDR2 is LQKENI. The CDR3 nucleotides read TGTGCCAGCTCACCCCGGACTAGCGGGGAGGGAACGGAGACCCAGTACTTC. It is translated as CASSPRTSGEGTETQYF.

The J gene is TRBJ2-7, the V gene TRBV6-5; 11 nucleotides align to TRBD2. V lost 2 bases and J lost 3; bases outside the gene matches: 3. From germline, CDR1 is MNHEY and CDR2 SVGAGI. This CDR3 has 15 residues. CDR3 bases: TGTGCCAGCAGTTACCCCGGGACTAGCGGCTACGAGCAGTACTTC. It yields the protein CASSYPGTSGYEQYF.

This chain uses TRBV5-1 with TRBJ1-4, with 9 positions matching TRBD1. Germline V lookup: CDR1 SGHRS, CDR2 YFSETQ. V lost 4 bases to trimming and J lost 10 bases; unmatched junction nucleotides: 8. The CDR3 spans 14 residues. The CDR3 sequence is CASSLGQGLGKLFF. The CDR3 bases are TGCGCCAGCAGCCTGGGACAGGGACTCGGAAAACTGTTTTTT.

In this sample, this clone turned up once. The V and J genes are TRBV19 and TRBJ1-2; 7 nucleotides line up with TRBD1. The V and J ends lost 5 bases and 4 bases, in that order; junction bases with no gene match: 7. Germline values: CDR1 LNHDA, CDR2 SQIVND (reference sequence). This CDR3 comprises 14 residues. CDR3 region: CASSAGTDTYGYTF. The DNA of the CDR3 is TGTGCCAGTAGTGCCGGGACAGACACCTATGGCTACACCTTC.

V is TRBV2 and J is TRBJ2-1; D not certain. V lost 11 bases and J lost 5, with 19 bases in between. CDR3 size: 14 residues. Germline CDR1 is SNHLY and CDR2 is FYNNEI. The CDR3 coding sequence is TGTGCCGCAGAAGGATGGGCCTCTAACAATGAGCAGTTCTTC. Amino acids: CAAEGWASNNEQFF.

This sequence joins TRBV11-3 and TRBJ2-1; 7 bases fit TRBD1. With V trimmed by 4 bases and J by 10 bases, 1 base remained unmatched. The CDR3 runs to 11 residues. Germline values: CDR1 SGHNT, CDR2 YENEEA. CDR3 sequence (DNA): TGTGCCAGCAGCTCGGACAGGGAGCAGTTCTTC. Translated: CASSSDREQFF.

The CDR3 DNA reads TGTGCCAGCAGTTACTTAAATGAGCAGTTCTTC. This codes for CASSYLNEQFF. The rearrangement joins TRBV6-5 to TRBJ2-1; D is uncertain. Germline CDR1 MNHEY, CDR2 SVGAGI. Trimming removed 1 base at V and 7 bases at J, with 2 bases between. The CDR3 extends over 11 amino acids.

The chain links TRBV9 to TRBJ1-3, with D hard to call. CDR3 size: 14 residues. Germline lookup yields CDR1 SGDLS and CDR2 YYNGEE. V was shortened by 3 bases and J by 0 bases, with 7 bases between the two germline ends. This CDR3 reads CASSGQNSGNTIYF. CDR3 DNA: TGTGCCAGCAGCGGTCAAAACTCTGGAAACACCATATATTTT.

The V and J genes are TRBV23-1 and TRBJ2-7; 9 bases are shared with TRBD2. TRBV23-1 is an open reading frame whose function is uncertain. Trimming cost V 1 base and J 3 bases; bases outside gene matches: 22. This CDR3 has 21 amino acids. CDR3 coding DNA: TGCGCCAGCAGTCAATTCGGGGGCAGGGTTGACCTTGCGGGAGGGCGCTACGAGCAGTACTTC. Protein product: CASSQFGGRVDLAGGRYEQYF.

The chain employs TRBV19 and TRBJ2-1; D unresolved. Germline V gene data show CDR1 as LNHDA and CDR2 as SQIVND (reference sequence). Trimming took off 3 bases at V and 0 bases at J, with 9 bases between the two ends. The CDR3 sequence is 15 residues long. CDR3 amino acids: CASSIGTPSYNEQFF. For the CDR3, the DNA is TGTGCCAGTAGTATCGGTACCCCCTCCTACAATGAGCAGTTCTTC.

The CDR3 spells CASSALQGVRELFF. As DNA, the CDR3 is TGCGCCAGCAGCGCCCTACAGGGGGTCAGGGAGCTGTTTTTT. V usage is TRBV5-1 and J usage is TRBJ2-2; 8 nucleotides align to TRBD1. The V gene's germline CDR1 is SGHRS and CDR2 YFSETQ. V shed 4 bases, J shed 9 bases, and the junction held 8 bases outside the gene matches. The CDR3 totals 14 residues.